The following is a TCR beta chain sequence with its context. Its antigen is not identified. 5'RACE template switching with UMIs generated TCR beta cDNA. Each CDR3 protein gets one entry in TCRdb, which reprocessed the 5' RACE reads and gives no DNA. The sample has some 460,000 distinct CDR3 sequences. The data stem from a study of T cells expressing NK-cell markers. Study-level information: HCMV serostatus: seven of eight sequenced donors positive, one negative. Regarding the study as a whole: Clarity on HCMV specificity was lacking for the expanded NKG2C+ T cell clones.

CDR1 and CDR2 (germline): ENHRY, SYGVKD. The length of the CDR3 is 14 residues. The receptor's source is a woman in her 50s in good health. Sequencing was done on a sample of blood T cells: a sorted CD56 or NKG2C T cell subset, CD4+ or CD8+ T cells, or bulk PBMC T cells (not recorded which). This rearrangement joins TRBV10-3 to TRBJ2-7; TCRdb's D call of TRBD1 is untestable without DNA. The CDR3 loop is CATYPGQGASEQYF.